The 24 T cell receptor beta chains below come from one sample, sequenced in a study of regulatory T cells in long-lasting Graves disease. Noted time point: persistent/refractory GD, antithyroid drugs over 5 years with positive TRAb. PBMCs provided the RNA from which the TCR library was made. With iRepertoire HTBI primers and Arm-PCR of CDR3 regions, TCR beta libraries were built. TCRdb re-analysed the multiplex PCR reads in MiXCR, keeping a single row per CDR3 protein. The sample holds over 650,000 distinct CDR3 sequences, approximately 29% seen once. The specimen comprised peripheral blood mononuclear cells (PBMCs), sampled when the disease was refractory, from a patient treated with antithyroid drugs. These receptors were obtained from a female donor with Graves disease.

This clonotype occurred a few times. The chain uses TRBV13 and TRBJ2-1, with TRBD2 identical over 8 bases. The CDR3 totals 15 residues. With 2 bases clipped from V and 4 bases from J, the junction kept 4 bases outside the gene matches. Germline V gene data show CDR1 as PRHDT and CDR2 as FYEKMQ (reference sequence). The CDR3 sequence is CASSLLLAEYNEQFF. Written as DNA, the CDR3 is TGTGCCAGCAGCTTACTACTAGCGGAGTACAATGAGCAGTTCTTC.

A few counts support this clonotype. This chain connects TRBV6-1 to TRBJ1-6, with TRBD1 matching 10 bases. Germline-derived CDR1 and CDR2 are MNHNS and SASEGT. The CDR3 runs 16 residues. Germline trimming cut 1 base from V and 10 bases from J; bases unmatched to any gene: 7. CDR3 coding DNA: TGTGCCAGCAGTGAAGTTCGGGGACAGGGGAGGTCACCCCTCCACTTT. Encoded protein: CASSEVRGQGRSPLHF.

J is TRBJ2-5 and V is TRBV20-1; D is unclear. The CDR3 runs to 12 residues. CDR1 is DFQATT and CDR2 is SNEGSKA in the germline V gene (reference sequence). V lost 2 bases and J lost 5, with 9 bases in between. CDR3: CSARPRRETQYF. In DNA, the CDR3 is TGCAGTGCTAGACCCAGGCGGGAGACCCAGTACTTC.

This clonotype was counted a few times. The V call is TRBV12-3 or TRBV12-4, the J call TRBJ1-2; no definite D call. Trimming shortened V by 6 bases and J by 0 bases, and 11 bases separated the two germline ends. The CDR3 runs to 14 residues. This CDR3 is CASRGRQANYGYTF. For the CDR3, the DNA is TGTGCCAGCAGGGGCCGGCAAGCTAACTATGGCTACACCTTC.

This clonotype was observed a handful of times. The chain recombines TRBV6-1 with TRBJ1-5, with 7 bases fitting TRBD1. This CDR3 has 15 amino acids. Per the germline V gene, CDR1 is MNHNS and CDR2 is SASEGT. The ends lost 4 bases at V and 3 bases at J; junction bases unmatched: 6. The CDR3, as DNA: TGTGCCAGCAGTGCGACGACAGGGCCCAATCAGCCCCAGCATTTT. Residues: CASSATTGPNQPQHF.

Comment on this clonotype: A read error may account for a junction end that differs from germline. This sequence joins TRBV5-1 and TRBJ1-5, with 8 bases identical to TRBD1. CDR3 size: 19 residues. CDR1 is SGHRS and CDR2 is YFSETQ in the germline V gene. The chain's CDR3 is CASSLAVGTGAHSNQPQHF. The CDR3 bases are TGTGCCAGCAGCTTGGCCGTGGGGACAGGCGCACATAGCAATCAGCCCCAGCATTTT.

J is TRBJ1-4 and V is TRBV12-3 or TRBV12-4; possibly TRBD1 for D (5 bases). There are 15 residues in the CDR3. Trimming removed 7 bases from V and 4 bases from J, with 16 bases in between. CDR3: CASTSRGEINEKLFF. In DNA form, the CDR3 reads TGTGCCAGCACGAGCCGAGGGGAGATTAATGAAAAACTGTTTTTT.

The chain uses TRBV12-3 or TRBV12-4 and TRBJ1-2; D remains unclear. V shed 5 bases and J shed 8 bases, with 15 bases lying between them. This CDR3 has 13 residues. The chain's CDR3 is CASSTGLTQGYTF. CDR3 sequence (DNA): TGTGCCAGCAGTACGGGCCTTACGCAGGGCTACACCTTC.

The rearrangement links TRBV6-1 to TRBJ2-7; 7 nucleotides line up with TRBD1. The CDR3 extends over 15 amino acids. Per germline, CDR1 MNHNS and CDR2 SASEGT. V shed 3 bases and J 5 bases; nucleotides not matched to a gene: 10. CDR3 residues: CASSDGIQGIHEQYF. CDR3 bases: TGTGCCAGCAGTGACGGGATACAGGGGATCCACGAGCAGTACTTC.

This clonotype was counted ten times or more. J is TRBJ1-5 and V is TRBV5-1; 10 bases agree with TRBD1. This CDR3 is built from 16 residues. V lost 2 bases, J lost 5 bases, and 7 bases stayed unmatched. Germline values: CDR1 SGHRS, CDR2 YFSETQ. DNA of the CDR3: TGCGCCAGCAGCTTAGAGGGGGGGACAGGGGATCAGCCCCAGCATTTT. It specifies CASSLEGGTGDQPQHF.

CDR3: CASSFFPRNTGELFF. The CDR3 nucleotides are TGTGCCAGCAGTTTCTTTCCGAGAAACACCGGGGAGCTGTTTTTT. This chain links TRBV28 with TRBJ2-2; the D is unclear. CDR1 is MDHEN, CDR2 SYDVKM, per germline. Trimming stripped 3 bases from V and 2 bases from J, with 10 bases between. CDR3 length equals 15 residues.

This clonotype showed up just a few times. This chain's CDR3 is CASSPPPAGGQETQYF. CDR3 bases: TGTGCCAGCAGCCCCCCCCCGGCGGGAGGGCAAGAGACCCAGTACTTC. The V call is TRBV5-5, the J call TRBJ2-5; 9 positions match TRBD2. CDR3 length: 16 amino acids. Trimming took 4 bases from V and 2 from J; bases not matched to a gene: 9. Germline values: CDR1 SGHKS, CDR2 YYEKEE (reference sequence).

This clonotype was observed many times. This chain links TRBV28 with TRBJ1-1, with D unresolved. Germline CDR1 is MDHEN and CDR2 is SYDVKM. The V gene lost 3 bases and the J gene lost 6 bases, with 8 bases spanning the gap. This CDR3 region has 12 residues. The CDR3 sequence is CASSLWESEAFF. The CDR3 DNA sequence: TGTGCCAGCAGTTTGTGGGAATCTGAAGCTTTCTTT.

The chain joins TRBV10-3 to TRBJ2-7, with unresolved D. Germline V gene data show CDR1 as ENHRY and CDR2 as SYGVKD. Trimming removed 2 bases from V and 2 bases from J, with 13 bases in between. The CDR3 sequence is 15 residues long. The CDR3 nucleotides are TGTGCCATCAGTGAGAATGTGCAACCTCCCTACGAGCAGTACTTC. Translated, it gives CAISENVQPPYEQYF.

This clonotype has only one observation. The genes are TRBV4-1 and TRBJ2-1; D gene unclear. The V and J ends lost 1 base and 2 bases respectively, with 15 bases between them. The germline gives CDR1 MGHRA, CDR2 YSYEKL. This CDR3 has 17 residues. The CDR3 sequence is CASSQVRVRSTYNEQFF. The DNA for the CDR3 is TGCGCCAGCAGCCAAGTACGGGTGAGATCAACCTACAATGAGCAGTTCTTC.

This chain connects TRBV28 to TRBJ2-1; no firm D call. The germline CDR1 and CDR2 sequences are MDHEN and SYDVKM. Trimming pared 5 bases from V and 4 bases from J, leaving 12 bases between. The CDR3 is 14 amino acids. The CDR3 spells CASSLQQLYNEQFF. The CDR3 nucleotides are TGTGCCAGCAGTCTCCAACAGCTTTACAATGAGCAGTTCTTC.

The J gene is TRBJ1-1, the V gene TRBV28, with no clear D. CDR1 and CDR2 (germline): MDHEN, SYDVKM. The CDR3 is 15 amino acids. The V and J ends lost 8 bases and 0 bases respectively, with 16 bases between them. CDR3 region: CASLSPNRLNTEAFF. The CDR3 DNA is TGTGCCAGCTTATCCCCTAACAGACTGAACACTGAAGCTTTCTTT.

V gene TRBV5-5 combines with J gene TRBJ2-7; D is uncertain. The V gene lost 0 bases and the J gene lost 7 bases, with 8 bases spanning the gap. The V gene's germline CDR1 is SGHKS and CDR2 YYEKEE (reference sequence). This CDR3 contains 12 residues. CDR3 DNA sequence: TGTGCCAGCAGCTTGGGCCCAGTAGAGCAGTACTTC. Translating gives CASSLGPVEQYF. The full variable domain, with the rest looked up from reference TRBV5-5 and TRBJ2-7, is DAGVTQSPTHLIKTRGQQVTLRCSPISGHKSVSWYQQVLGQGPQFIFQYYEKEERGRGNFPDRFSARQFPNYSSELNVNALLLGDSALYLCASSLGPVEQYFGPGTRLTVT.

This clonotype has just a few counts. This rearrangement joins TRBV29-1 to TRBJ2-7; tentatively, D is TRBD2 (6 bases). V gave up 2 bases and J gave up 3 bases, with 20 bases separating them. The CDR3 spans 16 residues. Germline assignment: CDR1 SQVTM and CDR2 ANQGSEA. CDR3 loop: CSVELRGVAEFYEQYF. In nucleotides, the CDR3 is TGCAGCGTTGAACTGCGGGGAGTAGCGGAGTTCTACGAGCAGTACTTC.

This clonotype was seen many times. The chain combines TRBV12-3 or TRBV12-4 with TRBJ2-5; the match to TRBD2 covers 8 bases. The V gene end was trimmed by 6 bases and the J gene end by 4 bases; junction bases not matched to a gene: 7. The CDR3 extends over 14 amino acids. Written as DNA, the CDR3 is TGTGCCAGCAGCGCCGGGGGGGGGCGAGAGACCCAGTACTTC. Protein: CASSAGGGRETQYF.

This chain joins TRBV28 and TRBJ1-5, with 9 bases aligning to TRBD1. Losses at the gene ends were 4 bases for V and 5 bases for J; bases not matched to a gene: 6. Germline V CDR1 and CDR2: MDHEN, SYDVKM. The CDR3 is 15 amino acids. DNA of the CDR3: TGTGCCAGCAGTTCCACGGACAGGGGCGATCAGCCCCAGCATTTT. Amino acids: CASSSTDRGDQPQHF.

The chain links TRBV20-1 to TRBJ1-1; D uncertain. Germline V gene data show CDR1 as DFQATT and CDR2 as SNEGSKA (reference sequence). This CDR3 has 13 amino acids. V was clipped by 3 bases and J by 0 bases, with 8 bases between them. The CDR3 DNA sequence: TGCAGTGCTAGTAGGCTCATGAACACTGAAGCTTTCTTT. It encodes CSASRLMNTEAFF.

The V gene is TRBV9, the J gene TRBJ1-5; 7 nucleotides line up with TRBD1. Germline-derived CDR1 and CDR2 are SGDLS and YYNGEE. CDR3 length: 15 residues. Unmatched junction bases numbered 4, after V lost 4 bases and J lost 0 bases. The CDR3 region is CASSFGTDSNQPQHF. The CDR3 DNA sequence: TGTGCCAGCAGCTTTGGGACAGATAGCAATCAGCCCCAGCATTTT.

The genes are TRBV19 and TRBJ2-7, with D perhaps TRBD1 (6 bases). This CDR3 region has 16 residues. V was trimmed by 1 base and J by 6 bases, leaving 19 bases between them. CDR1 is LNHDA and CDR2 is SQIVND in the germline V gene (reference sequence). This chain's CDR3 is CASSIGWETGPGEQYF. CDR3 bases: TGTGCCAGTAGTATAGGCTGGGAGACAGGTCCGGGCGAGCAGTACTTC.